This T cell receptor beta chain appears in the sequencing data of a study of spatial heterogeneity in lung cancer. As for the study in general: Raw reads showed each unique TCR and UMI combination turning up more than ten times on average. Overall study results and limits: Compared with follow-up, resection was when ubiquitous expanded tumor TCRs appeared in blood more.

Each molecule of TCR cDNA was tagged with one unique molecular identifier. One entry per CDR3 protein, called by TCRdb with MiXCR from the 5' RACE reads. The sample has some 47,000 distinct CDR3 sequences; about 7% are singletons. This clonotype has at least ten counts. Antigen: not known. Regarding time point: sample taken at primary tumor resection. Unsorted samples of tumor, nontumor lung or frozen PBMC had their whole RNA sequenced. There were some 76 donors, all of them untreated patients with early-stage non-small cell lung cancer. Germline V gives CDR1 SGHKS, CDR2 YYEKEE (reference sequence). Deletions cut 6 bases from V and 10 bases from J, with 13 bases between. CDR3 length: 11 amino acids.

Source: PBMCs, taken at surgery. The receptor's source is a female donor with early-stage non-small cell lung cancer. The chain recombines TRBV5-5 with TRBJ1-1; D gene unclear. This CDR3 is CASTQGFSAFF. In nucleotides, the CDR3 is TGTGCCAGCACCCAAGGGTTTTCAGCTTTCTTT.